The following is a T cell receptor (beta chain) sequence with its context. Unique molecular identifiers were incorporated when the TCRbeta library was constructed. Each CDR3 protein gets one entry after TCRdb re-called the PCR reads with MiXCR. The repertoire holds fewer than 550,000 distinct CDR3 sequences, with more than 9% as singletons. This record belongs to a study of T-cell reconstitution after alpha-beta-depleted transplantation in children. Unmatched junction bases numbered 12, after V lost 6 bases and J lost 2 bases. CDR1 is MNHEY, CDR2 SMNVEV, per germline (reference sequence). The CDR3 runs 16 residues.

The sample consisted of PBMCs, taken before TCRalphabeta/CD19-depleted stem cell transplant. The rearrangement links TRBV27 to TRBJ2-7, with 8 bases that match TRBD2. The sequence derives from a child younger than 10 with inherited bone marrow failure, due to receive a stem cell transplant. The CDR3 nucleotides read TGTGCCAGCAGGTCCCTCCGGGCTAGCGGGCCCTACGAGCAGTACTTC. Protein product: CASRSLRASGPYEQYF.